The 21 T cell receptor beta chains presented below share a single source sample, sequenced in a study of blood T cells in healthy people across ages. Combining a sample-barcoded 5' primer with a J-beta primer mix, a second PCR ran for about 7 to 11 cycles. TCRdb itself ran the 5' RACE reads through MiXCR, one entry per CDR3 protein. The sample lists roughly 1.6 million distinct CDR3 sequences, about 31% occurring once. Material for sequencing was blood. The receptors were sampled from a young woman in good health.

Only a few counts were recorded for this clonotype. The chain has TRBV29-1 and TRBJ2-3; D possibly corresponds to TRBD1 (5 bases). Trimming cost V 5 bases and J 3 bases, with 9 bases left between them. The germline V gene has CDR1 SQVTM and CDR2 ANQGSEA. The CDR3 runs 12 residues. CDR3 residues: CSVSQGTDTQYF. DNA of the CDR3: TGCAGCGTTTCGCAGGGTACAGATACGCAGTATTTT.

This clonotype has just a few counts. J is TRBJ2-5 and V is TRBV7-8, with D hard to call. The DNA end favors TRBJ2-7, so the J call may be wrong. Germline assignment: CDR1 SGHVS and CDR2 FQNEAQ. The CDR3 sequence is 15 residues long. The CDR3: CASSFHLLRAYEQYF. The CDR3 bases are TGTGCCAGCAGCTTCCACCTTCTCCGGGCATACGAGCAGTACTTC.

This rearrangement joins TRBV9 to TRBJ2-2; 10 nucleotides align to TRBD2. The CDR3 spans 16 residues. Germline CDR1 and CDR2: SGDLS and YYNGEE. J was trimmed by 0 bases and V by 6 bases; bases with no gene match: 5. The CDR3 nucleotides read TGTGCCAGCACCCCACTAGCGGGACCGAACACCGGGGAGCTGTTTTTT. Amino acids: CASTPLAGPNTGELFF.

This clonotype has only a few counts. The J gene is TRBJ1-5, the V gene TRBV5-1; D ambiguous. This CDR3 region has 13 residues. The germline V gene has CDR1 SGHRS and CDR2 YFSETQ. Trimming pared 0 bases from V and 9 bases from J, leaving 10 bases between. The DNA of the CDR3 is TGCGCCAGCAGCTTGGAAGGTACGACGCCCCAGCATTTT. This gives the protein CASSLEGTTPQHF.

This clonotype was detected a few times. This chain uses TRBV6-5 with TRBJ2-7; TRBD1 is a possible D gene (6 bases). V lost 7 bases to trimming and J lost 4 bases, with 17 bases between them. The CDR3 is 14 amino acids. Germline-derived CDR1 and CDR2 are MNHEY and SVGAGI. This chain's CDR3 is CASNRGGPGYEQYF. The CDR3 DNA is TGTGCCAGCAATCGAGGGGGTCCCGGGTACGAGCAGTACTTC.

The genes are TRBV9 and TRBJ1-1; D gene ambiguous. The CDR3 consists of 13 residues. Germline assignment: CDR1 SGDLS and CDR2 YYNGEE. Trimming pared 4 bases from V and 1 base from J, leaving 8 bases between. Written as DNA, the CDR3 is TGTGCCAGCAGCATAAACTGGAACACTGAAGCTTTCTTT. Amino acids: CASSINWNTEAFF. Variable domain in full (rest from reference TRBV9 and TRBJ1-1): DSGVTQTPKHLITATGQRVTLRCSPRSGDLSVYWYQQSLDQGLQFLIQYYNGEERAKGNILERFSAQQFPDLHSELNLSSLELGDSALYFCASSINWNTEAFFGQGTRLTVV.

Details on this clonotype: At one end the junction does not follow the germline gene, possibly because of a read error. J is TRBJ2-7 and V is TRBV27, with a possible D match to TRBD1 (6 bases). This CDR3 has 14 residues. The germline gives CDR1 MNHEY, CDR2 SMNVEV (reference sequence). The CDR3 DNA is TGTGCCAGCAGTGTATCAACAGGGTACTACGAGCAGTACTTC. It encodes CASSVSTGYYEQYF.

This clonotype has only a few counts. V is TRBV7-9 and J is TRBJ2-3, with D possibly matching TRBD1 (6 bases). This CDR3 is built from 15 residues. Germline CDR1 reads SEHNR; CDR2 reads FQNEAQ (reference sequence). The germline V and J ends were trimmed by 4 bases and 1 base, with 12 bases remaining between them. The CDR3 DNA follows: TGTGCCAGCAGCTCATGGCAGGGGCGCACAGATACGCAGTATTTT. Translation gives CASSSWQGRTDTQYF.

CDR3 in DNA: TGTGCCAGCAGCCCGAGGACAGAGAAGAACACTGAAGCTTTCTTT. Translated, it gives CASSPRTEKNTEAFF. The chain is built from TRBV5-6 and TRBJ1-1, with D possibly matching TRBD1 (6 bases). Germline CDR1 reads SGHDT; CDR2 reads YYEEEE. CDR3 length equals 15 residues. The germline V and J ends were trimmed by 4 bases and 1 base, with 14 bases remaining between them.

Only a few counts were recorded for this clonotype. The CDR3 nucleotides read TGTGCCAGCTCACGGCAACAGGGGGACGGCACAGATACGCAGTATTTT. Its translation is CASSRQQGDGTDTQYF. The V call is TRBV18, the J call TRBJ2-3; 8 bases are a match to TRBD1. V shed 4 bases, J shed 1 base, and the junction held 7 bases outside the gene matches. This CDR3 contains 16 residues. CDR1 and CDR2 (germline): KGHSH, LQKENI.

The rearrangement joins TRBV20-1 to TRBJ2-7; 7 bases match TRBD1. The J call is in doubt because the DNA end fits TRBJ2-5 better. The CDR3 spans 15 residues. Germline CDR1 and CDR2: DFQATT and SNEGSKA (reference sequence). In DNA form, the CDR3 reads TGCAGTGCTACCACCTACAGGGGCTGGGGGGAGACCCAGTACTTC. This translates into CSATTYRGWGETQYF.

The chain uses TRBV24-1 and TRBJ2-3; 12 bases line up with TRBD2. The CDR3 loop spans 16 amino acids. Germline CDR1 and CDR2: KGHDR and SFDVKD. Losses at the gene ends were 4 bases for V and 2 bases for J; bases not matched to a gene: 3. The CDR3 DNA reads TGTGCCACCAGTGAAGGACTAGCGGGAATCACAGATACGCAGTATTTT. It translates to CATSEGLAGITDTQYF.

This clonotype has just a few counts. This chain connects TRBV20-1 to TRBJ2-3; tentatively, D is TRBD1 or TRBD2 (5 bases each). CDR1 and CDR2 (germline): DFQATT, SNEGSKA (reference sequence). The V and J ends lost 3 bases and 0 bases respectively, with 16 bases between them. CDR3 length: 16 residues. The CDR3 region has the DNA TGCAGTGCTAGCCTAAGCCGGGACGCTAGCACAGATACGCAGTATTTT. Its translation: CSASLSRDASTDTQYF.

This CDR3 is CASSVLGLAGPGEQYF. The DNA for the CDR3 is TGTGCCAGCAGCGTACTAGGACTAGCCGGGCCAGGGGAGCAGTACTTC. The chain is built from TRBV9 and TRBJ2-7; 8 bases align to TRBD2. This CDR3 is 16 amino acids long. Trimming took 1 base from V and 7 from J; bases not matched to a gene: 13. Germline V gene lookup returns CDR1 SGDLS and CDR2 YYNGEE.

This chain connects TRBV28 to TRBJ2-7; D may match TRBD1 or TRBD2 (5 bases each). CDR1 and CDR2 from the germline V gene are MDHEN and SYDVKM. V was clipped by 6 bases and J by 3 bases, with 12 bases between them. The CDR3 is made up of 13 amino acids. Here the CDR3 DNA reads TGTGCCAGCAGAGCGGCAGGGATCTACGAGCAGTACTTC. Amino acids: CASRAAGIYEQYF.

The V and J genes are TRBV7-9 and TRBJ2-4, with 10 positions matching TRBD1. The closer fit of TRBJ2-7 to the DNA end suggests the J call may be wrong. Germline V CDR1 and CDR2: SEHNR, FQNEAQ (reference sequence). The CDR3 sequence is 15 residues long. The CDR3 DNA follows: TGTGCCAGCAGCTCCAGACAGGGGGCTCTCTACGAGCAGTACTTC. Translation: CASSSRQGALYEQYF.

The chain couples TRBV28 to TRBJ2-1; 8 bases agree with TRBD2. V lost 6 bases and J lost 6; bases outside the gene matches: 16. This CDR3 region has 17 residues. Germline V gives CDR1 MDHEN, CDR2 SYDVKM. The CDR3 DNA reads TGTGCCAGCAGCCGACCCTTCGAGCGGGAGTTGGGCAATGAGCAGTTCTTC. Protein sequence: CASSRPFERELGNEQFF.

V usage is TRBV15 and J usage is TRBJ2-3, with a weak D call TRBD1 (6 bases). The V end was cut by 1 base, the J end by 1 base, with 18 bases between. There are 18 residues in the CDR3. Per germline, CDR1 LNHNV and CDR2 YYDKDF (reference sequence). Here the CDR3 reads CATSRVGLGQWGTDTQYF. The CDR3 coding sequence is TGTGCCACCAGCAGAGTAGGATTGGGACAATGGGGCACAGATACGCAGTATTTT. Full variable domain (outside the CDR3, taken from reference TRBV15 and TRBJ2-3): DAMVIQNPRYQVTQFGKPVTLSCSQTLNHNVMYWYQQKSSQAPKLLFHYYDKDFNNEADTPDNFQSRRPNTSFCFLDIRSPGLGDTAMYLCATSRVGLGQWGTDTQYFGPGTRLTVL.

This clonotype occurred a few times. The chain uses TRBV3-1 and TRBJ2-3; weak D call: TRBD2 (7 bases). V lost 4 bases and J lost 6, with 29 bases in between. The germline V gene has CDR1 LGHDT and CDR2 YNNKEL (reference sequence). The CDR3 length is 19 residues. For the CDR3, the DNA is TGTGCCAGCAGCCCCTCTCTCGGGGGGCGACCTTCCGCACATGATACGCAGTATTTT. It is translated as CASSPSLGGRPSAHDTQYF.

V usage is TRBV10-3 and J usage is TRBJ1-2; D unclear. There are 13 residues in the CDR3. With 5 bases removed from V and 8 bases from J, the gap between germline ends came to 15 bases. Looked up from germline, CDR1 is ENHRY and CDR2 is SYGVKD. CDR3 nucleotide sequence: TGTGCCATCAGTCCGACCGGGGTGGCCGGCTACACCTTC. The encoded protein is CAISPTGVAGYTF.

This clonotype was picked up a small number of times. The chain uses TRBV7-2 and TRBJ2-4; no clear D gene. There are 16 residues in the CDR3. Trimming took off 1 base at V and 0 bases at J, with 10 bases between the two ends. Germline assignment: CDR1 SGHTA and CDR2 FQGNSA. The CDR3 sequence is CASSLERLLAKNIQYF. The CDR3 nucleotides read TGTGCCAGCAGCTTAGAGAGGCTGTTAGCCAAAAACATTCAGTACTTC. The full variable domain, in which reference TRBV7-2 and TRBJ2-4 provide the parts outside the CDR3, is GAGVSQSPSNKVTEKGKDVELRCDPISGHTALYWYRQSLGQGLEFLIYFQGNSAPDKSGLPSDRFSAERTGGSVSTLTIQRTQQEDSAVYLCASSLERLLAKNIQYFGAGTRLSVL.